A few counts support the clone carrying this T cell receptor beta chain. The target antigen is unknown. The data belong to a study of CD8+CD57+ T cells in acquired aplastic anemia. Study background: The average for DNA from sorted CD4+ and CD8+ cells was 3 to 3.5 ug.

The germline gives CDR1 LGHDT, CDR2 YNNKEL (reference sequence). The CDR3 contains 15 residues. Deletions cut 4 bases from V and 0 bases from J, with 10 bases between. Individuals selected for sequencing had exhibited CD8+CD57+ cell expansion on flow cytometry. A severe acquired aplastic anemia diagnosis applied to all patients. Points from the study as a whole: Patients showed no significant difference from controls in CD8+ Simpson's diversity. The study identified roughly 31 CD8+ CDR3 sequences shared by patients and controls.

Profiling of TCR beta VDJ combinations and CDR3 sequences used genomic DNA as template. TCRdb re-called the reads through MiXCR, storing one row per CDR3 protein. Here the sample spans 400,000 to 600,000 distinct CDR3 sequences, about a third being singletons. This sequence joins TRBV3-1 and TRBJ1-3; perhaps TRBD1 as D (5 bases). The clonotype was recovered from a human donor with aplastic anemia. What was sequenced was sorted CD4+, CD8+, or CD8+CD57+ T cells (not recorded which) from PBMCs. Written as DNA, the CDR3 is TGTGCCAGCAGCCGACAGTGGAGCTCTGGAAACACCATATATTTT. Encoded protein: CASSRQWSSGNTIYF.